A selection of T cell receptor beta chains follows, all from one sample in a study of memory CD4+ T cells and cytomegalovirus serostatus. TCRdb's copy holds only in-frame clones and misses some; the assay was immunoSEQ multiplex PCR. The data contain some 64,000 clones, roughly four fifths of them singletons. Specimen: memory CD4+ T cells from blood. Receptors were obtained from an adult in good health and CMV-seronegative. CDR3s include the opening cysteine and the closing phenylalanine or tryptophan. D genes are given only for firm matches. Size values are once, few and many counts, or a class for expanded clones, and some rows have none.

v_gene,d_gene,j_gene,len,abundance,CDR3nt,CDR3aa
TRBV7-9,NA,TRBJ2-1,12,NA,TGTGCCAGCAGCTTGACCTCCAATGAGCAGTTCTTC,CASSLTSNEQFF
TRBV19,NA,TRBJ1-5,17,NA,TGTGCCAGTAGTATAGTCGGGGGGCCTGGGAGCAATCAGCCCCAGCATTTT,CASSIVGGPGSNQPQHF
TRBV28,TRBD2,TRBJ2-7,18,NA,TGTGCCAGCAGTTTATGGGGTCTAGCGGGAGGTTTGGGGGACGAGCAGTACTTC,CASSLWGLAGGLGDEQYF
TRBV11-2,NA,TRBJ2-5,16,once,TGTGCCAGCAGCTTAGGCGGCGGCCGCCTAGGGGAGACCCAGTACTTC,CASSLGGGRLGETQYF
TRBV5-1,NA,TRBJ1-2,16,NA,TGCGCCAGCAGCCCGGGGACGGGACCTACCTTCTATGGCTACACCTTC,CASSPGTGPTFYGYTF
TRBV29-1,NA,TRBJ2-7,13,NA,TGCAGCGTTAAACAGGGAGCGGCTGGTGAGCAGTACTTC,CSVKQGAAGEQYF
TRBV5-1,TRBD2,TRBJ2-5,14,few,TGCGCCAGCAGCCGTAAAGCGGGAGGAGAGACCCAGTACTTC,CASSRKAGGETQYF
TRBV11-2,NA,TRBJ2-7,12,NA,TGTGCCAGCAGCACAGCCACCTACGAGCAGTACTTC,CASSTATYEQYF
TRBV11-2,NA,TRBJ2-5,18,NA,TGTGCCAGCAGCTTAGATGGTAACCGGCCGGTGCGGCGAGAGACCCAGTACTTC,CASSLDGNRPVRRETQYF
TRBV18,TRBD1,TRBJ2-5,15,NA,TGTGCCAGCTCACCAGGACAGGGTGGCCAAGAGACCCAGTACTTC,CASSPGQGGQETQYF
TRBV28,NA,TRBJ2-7,11,NA,TGTGCCAGCAGTATCCCCTACGAGCAGTACTTC,CASSIPYEQYF
TRBV2,NA,TRBJ2-3,12,NA,TGTGCCAGCAGATTGTCCCAGGATACGCAGTATTTT,CASRLSQDTQYF
TRBV6-6,NA,TRBJ1-1,13,NA,TGTGCCAGCAGTTCCACTCCCGGAAGTGAAGCTTTCTTT,CASSSTPGSEAFF
TRBV15,TRBD1,TRBJ1-5,15,NA,TGTGCCACCAGCCTCCGGGACAGGTATAATCAGCCCCAGCATTTT,CATSLRDRYNQPQHF
TRBV10-1,TRBD2,TRBJ2-2,18,NA,TGCGCCACCAAGACTAGCGGGGGGGCCGCGATGAACACCGGGGAGCTGTTTTTT,CATKTSGGAAMNTGELFF
TRBV2,TRBD1,TRBJ1-2,13,NA,TGTGCCAGCAGTGGGGACAGGGGTGGAGGCTACACCTTC,CASSGDRGGGYTF
TRBV5-6,NA,TRBJ2-3,13,NA,TGTGCCAGCAGCTTGCGTCGCACAGATACGCAGTATTTT,CASSLRRTDTQYF
TRBV11-1,TRBD1,TRBJ2-7,15,NA,TGTGCCAGCAGCTTAAGGGGCACAGGGGCCGGGGAGAAGTACTTC,CASSLRGTGAGEKYF
TRBV12-5,TRBD1,TRBJ1-1,13,NA,TGTGCTAGTGGTCCCGGGACAGAACGAGAAGCTTTCTTT,CASGPGTEREAFF
TRBV19,TRBD2,TRBJ2-1,16,NA,TGTGCCAGTAGCACCCTAGGAGCTAGCGGCTACAATGAGCAGTTCTTC,CASSTLGASGYNEQFF
TRBV30,NA,TRBJ2-2,14,NA,TGTGCCTGGAGGGGGGGGCCCAACACCGGGGAGCTGTTTTTT,CAWRGGPNTGELFF
TRBV7-3,NA,TRBJ2-3,14,NA,TGTGCCAGCAGCGCTGGGGACGACACAGATACGCAGTATTTT,CASSAGDDTDTQYF
TRBV11-2,TRBD1,TRBJ2-7,18,NA,TGTGCCAGCAGCCCACTAACCCGATCGAGGGGACAGCCCTACGAGCAGTACTTC,CASSPLTRSRGQPYEQYF
TRBV7-2,NA,TRBJ2-7,15,NA,TGTGCCAGCAGCTTAGGACCAGCGGCCAACTACGAGCAGTACTTC,CASSLGPAANYEQYF
TRBV5-1,NA,TRBJ1-3,16,NA,TGCGCCAGCAGCTTGGGGGCAGGCACCTCTGGAAACACCATATATTTT,CASSLGAGTSGNTIYF
TRBV19,TRBD1,TRBJ1-1,13,NA,TGTGCCAGCAAAGATCAGGGGGCGAGGGAAGCTTTCTTT,CASKDQGAREAFF
TRBV6-4,TRBD2,TRBJ2-1,16,NA,TGTGCCAGCAGTCCCCGGACTAGCGGGAGTTTCGATGAGCAGTTCTTC,CASSPRTSGSFDEQFF
TRBV9,NA,TRBJ2-1,15,NA,TGTGCCAGCAGCCGGACTGAGTGGGACCACTATGAGCAGTTCTTC,CASSRTEWDHYEQFF
TRBV20-1,NA,TRBJ2-7,10,NA,TGCAGTGGGGGGTCTGGGGAGCAGTACTTC,CSGGSGEQYF
TRBV7-8,NA,TRBJ1-2,14,NA,TGTGCCAGCAGCTTAGTGGGAGTTAACTATGGCTACACCTTC,CASSLVGVNYGYTF
TRBV4-2,TRBD2,TRBJ2-7,16,NA,TGTGCCAGCAGCCCTCACGGGACTAGCGGGGCCTACGAGCAGTACTTC,CASSPHGTSGAYEQYF
TRBV2,NA,TRBJ1-3,15,many,TGTGCCAGCTGCCGACAGCCCGTCTCTGGAAACACCATATATTTT,CASCRQPVSGNTIYF
TRBV19,NA,TRBJ1-3,14,NA,TGTGCCAGTAGCACCCAGTCATCTGGAAACACCATATATTTT,CASSTQSSGNTIYF
TRBV11-2,TRBD2,TRBJ2-7,16,NA,TGTGCCAGCAGCTTAGTCCTAGCGGGTCGCCCCTACGAGCAGTACTTC,CASSLVLAGRPYEQYF
TRBV28,TRBD1,TRBJ1-1,14,NA,TGTGCCAGCAGTCCCAGACAGGGTAGGGCTGAAGCTTTCTTT,CASSPRQGRAEAFF
TRBV6-5,TRBD1,TRBJ2-1,15,NA,TGTGCCAGCAGTTACAGGGGGCCCCCGAATGATGAGCAGTTCTTC,CASSYRGPPNDEQFF
TRBV11-3,TRBD2,TRBJ2-5,20,NA,TGTGCCAGCAGCGAAGGGGGTAGGCTAGCGGGGGGCGTGTACCAAGAGACCCAGTACTTC,CASSEGGRLAGGVYQETQYF
TRBV7-3,TRBD2,TRBJ2-1,16,NA,TGTGCCAGCAGCTTAATGGCGGGAGGGCCTGTAAATGAGCAGTTCTTC,CASSLMAGGPVNEQFF
TRBV7-8,NA,TRBJ2-1,12,NA,TGTGCCAGCAACACAGGCCTCAATGAGCAGTTCTTC,CASNTGLNEQFF
TRBV29-1,NA,TRBJ1-1,12,NA,TGCAGCGTTGTGGCGAGAACCTTTGAAGCTTTCTTT,CSVVARTFEAFF
TRBV5-1,NA,TRBJ1-5,15,NA,TGCGCCAGCAGCTCGGACGGGACAAGCAATCAGCCCCAGCATTTT,CASSSDGTSNQPQHF
TRBV27,NA,TRBJ2-5,13,NA,TGTGCCAGCAGATCTACCACAGTTGGGACCCAGTACTTC,CASRSTTVGTQYF
TRBV7-3,NA,TRBJ1-1,16,NA,TGTGCCAGCAGCTTAAATCCAGGGACTATGAACACTGAAGCTTTCTTT,CASSLNPGTMNTEAFF
TRBV9,NA,TRBJ2-7,15,NA,TGTGCCAGCAGCGTAGGGGGAGGGGGCATTTACGAGCAGTACTTC,CASSVGGGGIYEQYF
TRBV29-1,NA,TRBJ1-2,11,NA,TGCAGCGTTGAAAGGGAATATGGCTACACCTTC,CSVEREYGYTF
TRBV28,NA,TRBJ2-3,13,NA,TGTGCCAGCAGTGACGGGACTGACGATACGCAGTATTTT,CASSDGTDDTQYF
TRBV2,NA,TRBJ1-1,14,NA,TGTGCCAGCAGTGACGGCCAGGGTAACACTGAAGCTTTCTTT,CASSDGQGNTEAFF
TRBV7-3,NA,TRBJ1-2,13,NA,TGTGCCAGCAGCCCAGGGGTTAGCGGTGGCTACACCTTC,CASSPGVSGGYTF
TRBV27,NA,TRBJ1-3,15,NA,TGTGCCAGCAGTTTAACCCCGGGGGCTGGAAACACCATATATTTT,CASSLTPGAGNTIYF
TRBV30,TRBD1,TRBJ1-2,13,few,TGTGCCTGGAGGGACAGGGGGGCCTATGGCTACACCTTC,CAWRDRGAYGYTF
TRBV18,NA,TRBJ1-6,17,NA,TGTGCCAGCTCACCGTCCGCCGGGAGCTCCTATAATTCACCCCTCCACTTT,CASSPSAGSSYNSPLHF
TRBV29-1,NA,TRBJ1-1,12,many,TGCAGCGTTGAACCACGGCAGGGTGAAGCTTTCTTT,CSVEPRQGEAFF
TRBV6-1,TRBD1,TRBJ1-1,14,NA,TGTGCCAGCAAGGGACAGGGAACAGACACTGAAGCTTTCTTT,CASKGQGTDTEAFF
TRBV6-5,NA,TRBJ2-4,14,NA,TGTGCCAGCAGTTCTTACACGACCAAAAACATTCAGTACTTC,CASSSYTTKNIQYF
TRBV5-5,NA,TRBJ1-5,14,NA,TGTGCCAGCAGCCCACGGGGAGGCAATCAGCCCCAGCATTTT,CASSPRGGNQPQHF
TRBV5-6,NA,TRBJ2-1,15,NA,TGTGCCAGCAGCTTCCCGGGACGAGATCGTGATGAGCAGTTCTTC,CASSFPGRDRDEQFF
TRBV5-4,NA,TRBJ2-1,13,NA,TGTGCCAGCAGCTTTGGGGAATACAATGAGCAGTTCTTC,CASSFGEYNEQFF
TRBV5-4,TRBD1,TRBJ1-3,14,NA,TGTGCCAGCAGCCCTAACAGGGGTGGAAACACCATATATTTT,CASSPNRGGNTIYF